The clone carrying this T cell receptor (beta chain) was picked up a small number of times. Its antigen remains unidentified. Making use of molecular barcodes, quantitative 5'-RACE generated TCR beta libraries. TCRdb re-called the 5' RACE reads with MiXCR, one entry per CDR3 protein. This sample has approximately 440,000 distinct CDR3 sequences, with approximately 17% found just once. The data derive from a study of CD8 T cells in ankylosing spondylitis. Study results and caveats: Clones linked to disease were reported to show significant enrichment in matched ankylosing spondylitis synovial fluid. There were earlier reports of some motif variants in reactive arthritis synovial fluid and blood. Within ankylosing spondylitis blood, a TCR beta motif made up of seven to nine highly homologous variants appeared to be characteristic. Those disease-linked clones were CD8+; they were also relatively rare in peripheral blood.

V dropped 2 bases and J dropped 4 bases, with 11 bases sitting between them. The CDR3 has 14 amino acids. The germline V gene encodes CDR1 MNHEY and CDR2 SMNVEV (reference sequence). The chain uses TRBV27 and TRBJ1-1, with D hard to call. Sequenced input: blood, either unsorted or a sorted T cell fraction (not recorded which). This receptor was taken from a male donor with ankylosing spondylitis. The CDR3 sequence: CASSLDLAGTEAFF. CDR3 DNA sequence: TGTGCCAGCAGTTTAGACCTCGCCGGCACTGAAGCTTTCTTT.